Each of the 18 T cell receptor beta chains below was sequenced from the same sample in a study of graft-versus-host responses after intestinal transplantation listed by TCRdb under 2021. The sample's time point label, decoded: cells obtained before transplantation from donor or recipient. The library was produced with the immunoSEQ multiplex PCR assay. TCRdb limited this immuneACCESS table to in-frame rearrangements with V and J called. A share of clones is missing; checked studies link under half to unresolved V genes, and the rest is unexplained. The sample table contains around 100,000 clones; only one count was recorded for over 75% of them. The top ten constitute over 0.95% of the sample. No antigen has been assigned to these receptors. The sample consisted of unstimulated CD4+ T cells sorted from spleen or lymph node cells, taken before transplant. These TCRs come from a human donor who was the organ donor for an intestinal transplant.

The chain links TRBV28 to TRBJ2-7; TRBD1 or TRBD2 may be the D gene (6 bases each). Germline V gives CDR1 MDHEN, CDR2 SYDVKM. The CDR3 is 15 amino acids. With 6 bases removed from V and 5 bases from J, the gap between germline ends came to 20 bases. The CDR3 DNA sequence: TGTGCCAGCAGGCCAACAGGGACTTATAGGGACGAGCAGTACTTC. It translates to CASRPTGTYRDEQYF.

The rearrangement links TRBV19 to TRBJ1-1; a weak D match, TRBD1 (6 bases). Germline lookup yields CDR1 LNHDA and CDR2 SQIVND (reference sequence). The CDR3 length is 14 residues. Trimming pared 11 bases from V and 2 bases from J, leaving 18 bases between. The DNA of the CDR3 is TGTGCCGCACGGGGGGCAGGTACAAACACTGAAGCTTTCTTT. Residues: CAARGAGTNTEAFF.

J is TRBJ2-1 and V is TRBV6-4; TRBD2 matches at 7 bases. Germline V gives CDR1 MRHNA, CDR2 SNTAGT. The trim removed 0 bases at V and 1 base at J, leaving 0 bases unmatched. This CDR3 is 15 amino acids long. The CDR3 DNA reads TGTGCCAGCAGTGACTCTAGCGGGTCCTACAATGAGCAGTTCTTC. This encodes CASSDSSGSYNEQFF.

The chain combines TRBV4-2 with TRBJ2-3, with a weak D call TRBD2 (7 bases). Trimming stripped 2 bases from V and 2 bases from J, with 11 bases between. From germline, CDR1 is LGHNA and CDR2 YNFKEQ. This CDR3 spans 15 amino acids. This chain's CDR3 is CASSQRGGITDTQYF. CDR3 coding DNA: TGTGCCAGCAGCCAAAGGGGGGGAATCACAGATACGCAGTATTTT.

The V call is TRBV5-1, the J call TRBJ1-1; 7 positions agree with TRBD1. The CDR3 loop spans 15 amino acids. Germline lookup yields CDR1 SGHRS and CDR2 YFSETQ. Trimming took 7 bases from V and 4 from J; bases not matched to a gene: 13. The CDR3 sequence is CASRGVGTDLTEAFF. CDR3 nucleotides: TGCGCCAGCCGAGGGGTGGGGACAGATCTCACTGAAGCTTTCTTT.

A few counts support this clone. CDR3 nucleotides: TGTGCCAGCAGCCAAGAAGGGGTTGGCTACACCTTC. Translating gives CASSQEGVGYTF. This chain uses TRBV4-2 with TRBJ1-2; D is possibly TRBD1 (5 bases). CDR3 length: 12 residues. Trimming pared 0 bases from V and 7 bases from J, leaving 6 bases between. Germline V gene lookup returns CDR1 LGHNA and CDR2 YNFKEQ.

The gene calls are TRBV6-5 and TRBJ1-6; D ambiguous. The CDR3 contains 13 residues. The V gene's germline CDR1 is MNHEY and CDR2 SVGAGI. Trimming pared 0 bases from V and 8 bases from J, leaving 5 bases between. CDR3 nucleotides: TGTGCCAGCAGTTACTCGCGGGATTCACCCCTCCACTTT. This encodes CASSYSRDSPLHF.

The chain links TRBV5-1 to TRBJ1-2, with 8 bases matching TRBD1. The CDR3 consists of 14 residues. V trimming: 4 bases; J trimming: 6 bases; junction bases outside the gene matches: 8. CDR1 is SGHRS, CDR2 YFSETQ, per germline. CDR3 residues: CASSPSAGGHGYTF. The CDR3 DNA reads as TGCGCCAGCAGCCCCTCCGCAGGGGGCCATGGCTACACCTTC.

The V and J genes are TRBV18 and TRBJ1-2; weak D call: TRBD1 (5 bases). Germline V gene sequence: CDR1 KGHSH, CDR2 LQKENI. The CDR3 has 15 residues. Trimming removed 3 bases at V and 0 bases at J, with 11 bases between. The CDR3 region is CASSPGTDANYGYTF. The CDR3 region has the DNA TGTGCCAGCTCACCGGGGACGGATGCTAACTATGGCTACACCTTC.

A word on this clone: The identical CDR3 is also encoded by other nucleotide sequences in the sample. The CDR3: CSASSTDTQYF. The CDR3 region has the DNA TGCAGTGCTAGTAGCACAGATACGCAGTATTTT. V is TRBV20-1 and J is TRBJ2-3; no clear D. CDR1 and CDR2 (germline): DFQATT, SNEGSKA (reference sequence). V was shortened by 3 bases and J by 0 bases, with 1 base between the two germline ends. The CDR3 loop spans 11 amino acids.

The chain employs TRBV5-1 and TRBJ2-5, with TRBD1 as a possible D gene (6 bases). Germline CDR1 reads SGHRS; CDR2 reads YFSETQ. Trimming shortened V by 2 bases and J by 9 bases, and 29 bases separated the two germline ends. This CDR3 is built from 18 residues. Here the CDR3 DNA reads TGCGCCAGCAGCTTACGGGACAACAACCGCTTTCCGAACGGGGCCCAGTACTTC. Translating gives CASSLRDNNRFPNGAQYF. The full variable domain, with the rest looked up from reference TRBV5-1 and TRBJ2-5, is KAGVTQTPRYLIKTRGQQVTLSCSPISGHRSVSWYQQTPGQGLQFLFEYFSETQRNKGNFPGRFSGRQFSNSRSEMNVSTLELGDSALYLCASSLRDNNRFPNGAQYFGPGTRLLVL.

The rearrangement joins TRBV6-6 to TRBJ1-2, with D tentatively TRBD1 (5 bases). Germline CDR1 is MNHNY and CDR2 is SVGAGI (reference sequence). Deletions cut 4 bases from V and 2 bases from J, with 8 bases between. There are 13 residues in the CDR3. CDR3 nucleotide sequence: TGTGCCAGCAGTTCGGACAAAAACTATGGCTACACCTTC. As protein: CASSSDKNYGYTF.

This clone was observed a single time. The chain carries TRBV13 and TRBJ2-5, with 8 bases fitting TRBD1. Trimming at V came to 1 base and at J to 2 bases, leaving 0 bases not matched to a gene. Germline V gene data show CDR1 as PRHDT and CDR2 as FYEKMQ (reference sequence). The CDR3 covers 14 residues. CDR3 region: CASSLDRGQETQYF. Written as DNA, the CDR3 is TGTGCCAGCAGCTTAGACAGGGGGCAAGAGACCCAGTACTTC. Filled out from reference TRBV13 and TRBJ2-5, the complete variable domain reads AAGVIQSPRHLIKEKRETATLKCYPIPRHDTVYWYQQGPGQDPQFLISFYEKMQSDKGSIPDRFSAQQFSDYHSELNMSSLELGDSALYFCASSLDRGQETQYFGPGTRLLVL.

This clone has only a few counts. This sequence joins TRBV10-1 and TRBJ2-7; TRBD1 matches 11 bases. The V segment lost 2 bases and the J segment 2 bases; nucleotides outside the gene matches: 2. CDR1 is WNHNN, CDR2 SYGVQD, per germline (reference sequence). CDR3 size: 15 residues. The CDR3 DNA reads TGCGCCAGCAGTGAGGGACAGGGGGCCACCTACGAGCAGTACTTC. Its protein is CASSEGQGATYEQYF.

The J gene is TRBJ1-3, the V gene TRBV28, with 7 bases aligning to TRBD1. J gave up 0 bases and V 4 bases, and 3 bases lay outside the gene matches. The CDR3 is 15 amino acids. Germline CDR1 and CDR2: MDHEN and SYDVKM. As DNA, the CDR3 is TGTGCCAGCAGTTCCCCAGGGGGCTCTGGAAACACCATATATTTT. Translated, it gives CASSSPGGSGNTIYF.

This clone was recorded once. CDR3 residues: CASSLDRLTKRRAKNIQYF. DNA of the CDR3: TGTGCCAGCAGCTTAGATAGGCTTACAAAACGGAGGGCCAAAAACATTCAGTACTTC. The chain uses TRBV11-3 and TRBJ2-4; D perhaps matches TRBD2 (5 bases). Trimming removed 0 bases from V and 1 base from J, with 19 bases in between. Germline CDR1 is SGHNT and CDR2 is YENEEA. The CDR3 spans 19 residues.

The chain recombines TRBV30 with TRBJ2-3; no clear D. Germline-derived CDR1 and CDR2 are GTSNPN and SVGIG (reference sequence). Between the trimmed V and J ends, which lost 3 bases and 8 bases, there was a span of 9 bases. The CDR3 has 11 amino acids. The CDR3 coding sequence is TGTGCCTGGAGAGAGTGGGTTACGCAGTATTTT. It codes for CAWREWVTQYF. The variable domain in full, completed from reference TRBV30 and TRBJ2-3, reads SQTIHQWPATLVQPVGSPLSLECTVEGTSNPNLYWYRQAAGRGLQLLFYSVGIGQISSEVPQNLSASRPQDRQFILSSKKLLLSDSGFYLCAWREWVTQYFGPGTRLTVL.

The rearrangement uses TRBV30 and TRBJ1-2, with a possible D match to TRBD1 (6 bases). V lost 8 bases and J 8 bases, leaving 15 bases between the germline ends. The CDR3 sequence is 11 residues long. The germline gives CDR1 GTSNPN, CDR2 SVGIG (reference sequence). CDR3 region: CAQGRISGYTF. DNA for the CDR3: TGTGCCCAGGGGAGGATCAGCGGCTACACCTTC.